The T cell receptor beta chain described here comes from a study of CD8 T cells in ankylosing spondylitis. Study-level results: Disease-associated clonotypes exhibited CD8+ identity and were relatively infrequent in peripheral blood. Reports say disease-linked clones showed up significantly more in matched ankylosing spondylitis synovial fluid. A subset of motif variants has previously been described in the synovial fluid and blood of reactive arthritis. A motif of roughly eight highly homologous TCR beta variants was seen as apparently characteristic of ankylosing spondylitis blood.

Molecular-barcoded quantitative 5'-RACE produced these TCR beta libraries. TCRdb itself ran the 5' RACE reads through MiXCR, one entry per CDR3 protein. The data show 200,000 to 250,000 distinct CDR3 sequences, around 19% seen once. Looked up from germline, CDR1 is MNHEY and CDR2 is SMNVEV (reference sequence). V was cut by 4 bases and J by 0 bases, with 31 bases left in between. CDR3 length: 22 residues. As regards this clonotype: Its antigen is as yet unknown.

The V call is TRBV27, the J call TRBJ1-3; no clear D. Sequencing used blood, either unsorted or a sorted T cell fraction (not recorded which). The source is a male donor with ankylosing spondylitis. The CDR3 region is CASSSPIQWNSPLRASGNTIYF. DNA for the CDR3: TGTGCCAGCAGTTCCCCTATACAGTGGAACAGCCCGTTACGGGCCTCTGGAAACACCATATATTTT.